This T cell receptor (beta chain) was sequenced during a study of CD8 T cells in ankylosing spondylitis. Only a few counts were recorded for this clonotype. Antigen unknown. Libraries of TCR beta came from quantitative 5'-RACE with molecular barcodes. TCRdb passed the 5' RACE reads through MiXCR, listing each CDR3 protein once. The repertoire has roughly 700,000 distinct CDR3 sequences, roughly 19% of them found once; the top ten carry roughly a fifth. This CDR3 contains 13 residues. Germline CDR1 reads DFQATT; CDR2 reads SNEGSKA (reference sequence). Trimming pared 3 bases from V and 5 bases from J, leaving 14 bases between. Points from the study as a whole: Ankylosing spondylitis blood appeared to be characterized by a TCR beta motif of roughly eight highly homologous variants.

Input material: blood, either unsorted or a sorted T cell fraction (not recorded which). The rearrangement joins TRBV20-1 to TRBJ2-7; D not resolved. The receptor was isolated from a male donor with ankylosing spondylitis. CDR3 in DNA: TGCAGTGCTAGGGCCTCTAGGAGTCACGAGCAGTACTTC. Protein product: CSARASRSHEQYF.